One sample yielded the 7 T cell receptor beta chains listed below, sequenced in a study of T-cell reconstitution after alpha-beta-depleted transplantation in children (dated by TCRdb to between 2015 and 2016). The sample's treatment or condition label, in plain terms: allogeneic hematopoietic cell transplantation with graft depleted of TCRalphabeta T cells and CD19 B cells. Receptor libraries were prepared by PCR. For sequencing, an Illumina HiSeq 2500 was employed. TCR libraries were prepared with molecular barcoding, using unique molecular identifiers to normalize TCRbeta repertoire quantification. Using fastp trimming at Q25 and MiXCR clonotype assembly, TCRdb reanalyzed the public sequencing data and kept in-frame beta chains. Entries that share a CDR3 protein sequence are merged under the most common genes and DNA. The sample records approximately 1,000,000 distinct CDR3 sequences, about 26% of which are singletons. The ten largest account for 25% to 35% of the sample.

This specimen was PBMCs, mostly from graft donor cells, taken 360 days after TCRalphabeta/CD19-depleted stem cell transplant. The receptor source for this set is a boy under two years old who had a stem cell transplant for SCID, so the T cells may come from the graft donor.

The CDR3 here is CASSLGRGEAEAFF. For the CDR3, the DNA is TGTGCCAGCAGCTTAGGCCGGGGGGAGGCTGAAGCTTTCTTT. The chain has TRBV7-6 and TRBJ1-1, with D perhaps matching TRBD1 (5 bases). With 1 base removed from V and 6 bases from J, the gap between germline ends came to 12 bases. The germline V gene has CDR1 SGHVS and CDR2 FNYEAQ. The CDR3 extends over 14 amino acids.

The J gene is TRBJ2-6, the V gene TRBV4-2, with D possibly being TRBD1 (10 bases). Trimming left V 3 bases short and J 8 bases short, with 20 bases between. This CDR3 is built from 17 residues. CDR1 is LGHNA, CDR2 YNFKEQ, per germline. The CDR3 nucleotides read TGTGCCAGCAGCCAGCGGGAGGGACAGGGGAAAACCAACGTCCTGACTTTC. It is translated as CASSQREGQGKTNVLTF.

The chain employs TRBV6-2 or TRBV6-3 and TRBJ1-6; no reliable D call. The germline V gene encodes CDR1 MNHEY and CDR2 SVGEGT. The CDR3 is made up of 12 amino acids. Trimming left V 7 bases short and J 9 bases short, with 10 bases between. The CDR3 nucleotides read TGTGCCAGCAAGGATGTGGTTTCACCCCTCCACTTT. Translated, it gives CASKDVVSPLHF.

This clonotype was seen more than once but under ten times. The chain has TRBV7-9 and TRBJ2-7, with 8 bases identical to TRBD1. The CDR3 has 16 residues. With V trimmed by 5 bases and J by 2 bases, 11 bases remained unmatched. The germline gives CDR1 SEHNR, CDR2 FQNEAQ (reference sequence). CDR3 sequence: CASSPTARQGTYEQYF. CDR3 coding DNA: TGTGCCAGCAGCCCAACAGCAAGACAGGGGACCTACGAGCAGTACTTC.

The chain carries TRBV2 and TRBJ1-1, with D unclear. This CDR3 region has 13 residues. V was cut by 2 bases and J by 1 base, with 5 bases left in between. The germline gives CDR1 SNHLY, CDR2 FYNNEI. DNA for the CDR3: TGTGCCAGCAGTGAACAGCAGAACACTGAAGCTTTCTTT. Its protein is CASSEQQNTEAFF.

The V gene is TRBV5-1, the J gene TRBJ1-2; 11 bases are shared with TRBD1. The germline gives CDR1 SGHRS, CDR2 YFSETQ. This CDR3 comprises 17 residues. The V and J ends lost 5 bases and 6 bases, in that order; junction bases with no gene match: 15. CDR3 sequence (DNA): TGCGCCAGCAGAATTCCCGGGACAGGGGGGTTCGGAGATGGCTACACCTTC. It translates to CASRIPGTGGFGDGYTF.

This clonotype was observed many times. J is TRBJ2-1 and V is TRBV6-2 or TRBV6-3, with a possible D match to TRBD2 (5 bases). CDR1 is MNHEY, CDR2 SVGEGT, per germline. The CDR3 loop spans 14 amino acids. V lost 10 bases, J lost 3 bases, and 16 bases lay in between. CDR3 loop: CATKRGFDYNEQFF. The CDR3 DNA follows: TGTGCCACCAAACGGGGTTTCGACTACAATGAGCAGTTCTTC.